One sample yielded the 10 T cell receptor beta chains listed below, sequenced in a study of blood T cell repertoires in COVID-19. Clones were read by immunoSEQ multiplex PCR, and TCRdb kept only the in-frame ones, dropping some. The profile shows 150,000 or so clones, roughly four fifths of them singletons. Sequenced input: peripheral blood. The receptor source for this set is a human donor with acute or convalescent COVID-19. The donor label of this sample is uncertain.

The chain combines TRBV6-5 with TRBJ2-5; 9 bases agree with TRBD1. V dropped 7 bases and J dropped 3; count of bases not matched to a gene: 3. The CDR3 is 13 amino acids. CDR1 and CDR2 (germline): MNHEY, SVGAGI. The CDR3 DNA reads TGTGCCAGCAACAGGGGGCTAAAAGAGACCCAGTACTTC. This gives the protein CASNRGLKETQYF.

The rearrangement links TRBV19 to TRBJ1-2, with 9 bases aligning to TRBD1. The CDR3 has 15 amino acids. J lost 8 bases, V lost 3 bases, and 10 bases had no gene match. Germline loops: CDR1 LNHDA, CDR2 SQIVND (reference sequence). The CDR3 nucleotides are TGTGCCAGTAGTATCGTGATACAGGGGGCTGGCGGCTACACCTTC. Protein: CASSIVIQGAGGYTF.

CDR3 coding DNA: TGTGCCATCAGTGAAGAGAGGACTAGCACAACGCAGTATTTT. Translating it yields CAISEERTSTTQYF. This chain uses TRBV10-3 with TRBJ2-3, with TRBD2 matching 8 bases. The CDR3 consists of 14 residues. The V and J ends lost 3 bases and 9 bases, in that order; junction bases with no gene match: 8. Germline CDR1 is ENHRY and CDR2 is SYGVKD.

The rearrangement uses TRBV4-1 and TRBJ2-2, with D uncertain. CDR1 is MGHRA and CDR2 is YSYEKL in the germline V gene. The CDR3 contains 16 residues. Trimming removed 3 bases at V and 4 bases at J, with 15 bases between. The CDR3 here is CASSHLYTTGTGELFF. CDR3 sequence (DNA): TGCGCCAGCAGCCACCTCTATACGACGGGCACCGGGGAGCTGTTTTTT.

The gene calls are TRBV28 and TRBJ1-2, with D unresolved. CDR1 and CDR2 (germline): MDHEN, SYDVKM. There are 14 residues in the CDR3. The V and J ends lost 4 bases and 3 bases respectively, with 12 bases between them. CDR3 region: CASSSSRVHYGYTF. CDR3 bases: TGTGCCAGCAGTTCAAGCCGCGTCCACTATGGCTACACCTTC.

This chain links TRBV7-2 with TRBJ2-1; D possibly corresponds to TRBD2 (7 bases). V lost 5 bases and J lost 0, with 20 bases in between. The CDR3 is 18 amino acids. Germline-derived CDR1 and CDR2 are SGHTA and FQGNSA. The CDR3 here is CASSPPGGGARSYNEQFF. The CDR3 nucleotides read TGTGCCAGCAGCCCCCCTGGCGGGGGCGCTCGCTCCTACAATGAGCAGTTCTTC.

The CDR3 DNA is TGTGCCAGCAGTGACACAGACAGAATGAACACTGAAGCTTTCTTT. Protein sequence: CASSDTDRMNTEAFF. The gene calls are TRBV25-1 and TRBJ1-1; TRBD1 is a possible D gene (5 bases). Looked up from germline, CDR1 is MGHDK and CDR2 is SYGVNS. The CDR3 runs 15 residues. V lost 3 bases to trimming and J lost 0 bases, with 11 bases between them. The whole variable domain, remainder taken from reference TRBV25-1 and TRBJ1-1, is EADIYQTPRYLVIGTGKKITLECSQTMGHDKMYWYQQDPGMELHLIHYSYGVNSTEKGDLSSESTVSRIRTEHFPLTLESARPSHTSQYLCASSDTDRMNTEAFFGQGTRLTVV.

The chain recombines TRBV18 with TRBJ1-4; TRBD1 matches at 9 bases. There are 14 residues in the CDR3. The germline CDR1 and CDR2 sequences are KGHSH and LQKENI. V shed 6 bases and J 7 bases; nucleotides not matched to a gene: 6. CDR3 sequence: CASSEGTGIEKLFF. CDR3 nucleotides: TGTGCCAGCTCGGAAGGGACAGGGATTGAAAAACTGTTTTTT.

The V call is TRBV25-1, the J call TRBJ1-6; TRBD1 matches 8 bases. Losses at the gene ends were 2 bases for V and 4 bases for J; bases not matched to a gene: 1. CDR1 MGHDK and CDR2 SYGVNS come from the germline V gene. CDR3 size: 15 residues. The CDR3 bases are TGTGCCAGCAGTGAAACAGGGGGTTATAATTCACCCCTCCACTTT. Its translation: CASSETGGYNSPLHF.

This chain uses TRBV5-1 with TRBJ2-3; TRBD1 aligns across 7 bases. CDR1 and CDR2 (germline): SGHRS, YFSETQ. This CDR3 has 15 residues. The trim removed 1 base at V and 5 bases at J, leaving 7 bases unmatched. The chain's CDR3 is CASSLYGAGGDTQYF. The CDR3 nucleotides read TGCGCCAGCAGCTTGTATGGGGCAGGGGGAGATACGCAGTATTTT.